A selection of T cell receptor beta chains follows, all from one sample in a study of shared clonotypes between healthy human individuals. Data came from immunoSEQ multiplex PCR; TCRdb stores just in-frame clones and leaves some out. Of about 2,500,000 clones listed, 90% to 95% are singletons. The sequencing sample was made of naive CD4+ T cells sorted from blood. The receptors shown here come from a man aged 18 to 30 in good health. Each CDR3 is given with its conserved first and last residue. A D gene is named only where the DNA matches it firmly. Clone size appears in some rows only: once, few, many, or a class for an expanded clone.

size,V,J,D,length,CDR3,DNA
NA,TRBV6-6,TRBJ1-4,NA,15,CASSWGTSPGEKLFF,TGTGCCAGCAGTTGGGGGACTTCTCCCGGGGAAAAACTGTTTTTT
once,TRBV18,TRBJ2-1,NA,13,CASSLQVYNEQFF,TGTGCCAGCTCATTGCAGGTTTACAATGAGCAGTTCTTC
once,TRBV11-2,TRBJ1-1,NA,13,CASSFMGSNEAFF,TGTGCCAGCAGCTTTATGGGGAGTAACGAAGCTTTCTTT
few,TRBV5-8,TRBJ1-1,NA,12,CASSFHQGEAFF,TGTGCCAGCAGCTTTCATCAGGGGGAAGCTTTCTTT
NA,TRBV2,TRBJ2-6,NA,16,CASRPSRSSGANVLTF,TGTGCCAGCAGACCATCCCGGAGCTCTGGGGCCAACGTCCTGACTTTC
once,TRBV5-6,TRBJ2-7,NA,13,CASSGNQGYEQYF,TGTGCCAGCAGCGGGAATCAGGGCTACGAGCAGTACTTC
NA,TRBV5-1,TRBJ2-1,TRBD1,15,CASSFRTGGSDEQFF,TGCGCCAGCAGCTTCCGGACAGGGGGCAGCGATGAGCAGTTCTTC
NA,TRBV7-3,TRBJ1-2,NA,17,CASSLNPPLATSGGYTF,TGTGCCAGCAGCTTAAACCCCCCTCTGGCAACATCCGGTGGCTACACCTTC
NA,TRBV7-2,TRBJ2-1,NA,12,CASSLQLPGLFF,TGTGCCAGCAGCTTACAGCTACCTGGACTGTTCTTC
NA,TRBV9,TRBJ1-2,NA,14,CASSVDQLGYGYTF,TGTGCCAGCAGCGTAGATCAGTTGGGGTATGGCTACACCTTC
NA,TRBV6-5,TRBJ1-1,TRBD1,13,CASSFDRGLEAFF,TGTGCCAGCAGTTTCGACAGGGGGCTTGAAGCTTTCTTT
NA,TRBV18,TRBJ1-6,NA,13,CASSPQDNSPLHF,TGTGCCAGCTCACCACAGGATAATTCACCCCTCCACTTT
NA,TRBV10-3,TRBJ1-2,NA,13,CAISDGSSYGYTF,TGTGCCATCAGTGACGGCAGCTCCTATGGCTACACCTTC
NA,TRBV5-5,TRBJ1-1,TRBD1,17,CASSLSARGLVNTEAFF,TGTGCCAGCAGCCTATCGGCCAGGGGGCTTGTGAACACTGAAGCTTTCTTT
NA,TRBV6-1,TRBJ1-3,NA,16,CASSEALPGGGNTIYF,TGTGCCAGCAGTGAAGCGCTTCCAGGTGGTGGAAACACCATATATTTT
NA,TRBV18,TRBJ2-7,TRBD1,14,CASSPFTGGHEQYF,TGTGCCAGCTCACCATTTACAGGGGGCCACGAGCAGTACTTC
NA,TRBV14,TRBJ2-7,NA,14,CASSPYFASYEQYF,TGTGCCAGCAGCCCCTACTTCGCTTCCTACGAGCAGTACTTC
NA,TRBV9,TRBJ1-5,NA,12,CASSVGYQPQHF,TGTGCCAGCAGCGTAGGGTATCAGCCCCAGCATTTT
NA,TRBV18,TRBJ2-2,TRBD2,16,CASSPRLAGYTGELFF,TGTGCCAGCTCACCACGACTAGCGGGGTACACCGGGGAGCTGTTTTTT
NA,TRBV5-1,TRBJ2-7,TRBD1,15,CASSPGTGVVYEQYF,TGCGCCAGCAGCCCCGGGACAGGGGTTGTCTACGAGCAGTACTTC
NA,TRBV7-3,TRBJ2-5,NA,14,CASSLSGSQETQYF,TGTGCCAGCAGCTTAAGTGGCTCGCAGGAGACCCAGTACTTC
once,TRBV29-1,TRBJ1-3,NA,11,CSAGAGNTIYF,TGCAGCGCTGGGGCCGGAAACACCATATATTTT
once,TRBV7-2,TRBJ2-2,TRBD1,15,CASSRDRENTGELFF,TGTGCCAGCAGTCGGGACAGGGAGAACACCGGGGAGCTGTTTTTT
NA,TRBV5-1,TRBJ1-6,NA,14,CASSLDVSNSPLHF,TGCGCCAGCAGCTTGGATGTCTCTAATTCACCCCTCCACTTT
NA,TRBV4-1,TRBJ2-3,NA,14,CASSLTLSGDTQYF,TGCGCCAGCAGCCTCACCTTGTCAGGAGATACGCAGTATTTT
NA,TRBV7-8,TRBJ2-7,NA,15,CASSLRSGGDPEQYF,TGTGCCAGCAGCTTACGGTCGGGTGGCGACCCCGAGCAGTACTTC
NA,TRBV14,TRBJ1-6,NA,15,CASSPRDGGNSPLHF,TGTGCCAGCAGCCCCAGAGATGGGGGTAATTCACCCCTCCACTTT
NA,TRBV27,TRBJ2-1,TRBD1,15,CASRGQGAGRNEQFF,TGTGCCAGCAGGGGACAGGGGGCCGGTAGGAATGAGCAGTTCTTC
NA,TRBV18,TRBJ1-2,NA,13,CASSPGTDYGYTF,TGTGCCAGCTCACCGGGGACGGACTATGGCTACACCTTC
NA,TRBV6-1,TRBJ2-7,TRBD2,13,CASRLAGSHEQYF,TGTGCCAGCCGACTAGCGGGTTCTCACGAGCAGTACTTC
NA,TRBV7-7,TRBJ2-1,TRBD2,14,CASSELGLASEQFF,TGTGCCAGCAGCGAATTAGGACTAGCTAGTGAGCAGTTCTTC
NA,TRBV10-1,TRBJ2-7,NA,16,CASRRYSGTQRGEQYF,TGCGCCAGCAGGAGGTACTCCGGGACCCAGCGAGGAGAGCAGTACTTC
NA,TRBV2,TRBJ1-2,TRBD1,12,CASRRQGNGYTF,TGTGCCAGCAGGCGACAGGGGAACGGCTACACCTTC
NA,TRBV5-1,TRBJ1-4,TRBD1,16,CASSPPQGAANEKLFF,TGCGCCAGCAGCCCACCACAGGGGGCAGCTAATGAAAAACTGTTTTTT
NA,TRBV7-6,TRBJ2-2,TRBD2,16,CASSLATSGLSGELFF,TGTGCCAGCAGCTTAGCGACTAGCGGGCTTTCTGGGGAGCTGTTTTTT
NA,TRBV30,TRBJ1-2,NA,12,CAWSGINHGYTF,TGTGCCTGGAGTGGGATCAACCATGGCTACACCTTC
NA,TRBV27,TRBJ2-3,NA,13,CASSLRGTDTQYF,TGTGCCAGCAGTTTACGTGGCACAGATACGCAGTATTTT
NA,TRBV12-5,TRBJ2-3,NA,11,CASGLVDTQYF,TGTGCTAGTGGTTTGGTAGATACGCAGTATTTT
NA,TRBV5-1,TRBJ2-7,TRBD1,15,CASSLGTGGSYEQYF,TGCGCCAGCAGCCTAGGGACAGGGGGTTCGTACGAGCAGTACTTC
NA,TRBV19,TRBJ2-5,NA,13,CASRFPGRETQYF,TGTGCCAGTCGTTTTCCGGGACGAGAGACCCAGTACTTC
NA,TRBV6-5,TRBJ2-1,NA,15,CASSRDSKSHNEQFF,TGTGCCAGCAGTCGGGACTCGAAGTCCCACAATGAGCAGTTCTTC
NA,TRBV18,TRBJ2-7,NA,12,CASSPPGYEQYF,TGTGCCAGCTCACCACCGGGGTACGAGCAGTACTTC
NA,TRBV2,TRBJ1-5,TRBD1,14,CASSNDRVGQPQHF,TGTGCCAGCAGTAACGACAGGGTTGGTCAGCCCCAGCATTTT
NA,TRBV14,TRBJ1-2,TRBD1,13,CASSRTTGLGYTF,TGTGCCAGCAGCCGAACGACAGGGCTTGGCTACACCTTC
NA,TRBV7-3,TRBJ1-2,TRBD1,13,CASSGDRAYGYTF,TGTGCCAGCAGCGGGGACAGGGCCTATGGCTACACCTTC